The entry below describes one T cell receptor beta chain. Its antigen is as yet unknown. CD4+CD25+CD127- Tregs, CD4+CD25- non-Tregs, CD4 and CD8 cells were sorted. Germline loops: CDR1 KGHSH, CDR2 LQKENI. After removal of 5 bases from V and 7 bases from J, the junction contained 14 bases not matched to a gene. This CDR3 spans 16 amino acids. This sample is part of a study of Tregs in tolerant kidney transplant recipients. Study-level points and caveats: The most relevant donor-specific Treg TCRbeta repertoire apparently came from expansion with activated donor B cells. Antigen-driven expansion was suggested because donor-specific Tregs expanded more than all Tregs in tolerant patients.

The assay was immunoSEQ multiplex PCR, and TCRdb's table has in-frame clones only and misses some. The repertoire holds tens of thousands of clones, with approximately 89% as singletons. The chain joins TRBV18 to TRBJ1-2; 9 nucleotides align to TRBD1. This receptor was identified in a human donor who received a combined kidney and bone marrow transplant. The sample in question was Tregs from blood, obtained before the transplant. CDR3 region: CASSSTVDRGFRGYTF. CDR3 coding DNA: TGTGCCAGCTCATCAACAGTAGACAGGGGGTTTCGTGGCTACACCTTC. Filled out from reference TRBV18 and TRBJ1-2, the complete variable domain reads NAGVMQNPRHLVRRRGQEARLRCSPMKGHSHVYWYRQLPEEGLKFMVYLQKENIIDESGMPKERFSAEFPKEGPSILRIQQVVRGDSAAYFCASSSTVDRGFRGYTFGSGTRLTVV.